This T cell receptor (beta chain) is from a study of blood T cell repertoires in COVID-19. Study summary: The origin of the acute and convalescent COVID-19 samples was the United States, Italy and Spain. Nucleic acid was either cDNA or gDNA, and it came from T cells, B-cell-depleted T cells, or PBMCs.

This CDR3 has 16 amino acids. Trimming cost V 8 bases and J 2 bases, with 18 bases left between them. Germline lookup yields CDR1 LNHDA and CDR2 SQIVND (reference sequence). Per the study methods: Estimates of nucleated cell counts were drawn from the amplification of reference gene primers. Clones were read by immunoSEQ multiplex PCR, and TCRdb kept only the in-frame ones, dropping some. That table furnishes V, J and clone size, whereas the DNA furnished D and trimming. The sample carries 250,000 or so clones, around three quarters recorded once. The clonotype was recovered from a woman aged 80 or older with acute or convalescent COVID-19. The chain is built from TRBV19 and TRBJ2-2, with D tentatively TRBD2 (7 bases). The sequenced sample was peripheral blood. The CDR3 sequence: CASARVAGANTGELFF. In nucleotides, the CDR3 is TGTGCCAGTGCCCGGGTGGCGGGGGCCAACACCGGGGAGCTGTTTTTT.